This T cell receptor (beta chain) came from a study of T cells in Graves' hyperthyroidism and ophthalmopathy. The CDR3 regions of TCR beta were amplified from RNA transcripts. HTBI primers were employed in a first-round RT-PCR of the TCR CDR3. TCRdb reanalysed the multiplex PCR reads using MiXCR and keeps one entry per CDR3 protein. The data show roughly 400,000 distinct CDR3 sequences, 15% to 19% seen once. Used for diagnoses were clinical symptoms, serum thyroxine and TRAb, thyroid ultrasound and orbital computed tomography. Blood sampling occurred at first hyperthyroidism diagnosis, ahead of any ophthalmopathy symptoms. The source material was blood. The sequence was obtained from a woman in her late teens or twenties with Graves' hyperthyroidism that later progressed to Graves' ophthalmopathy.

The CDR3 DNA is TGCAGTGCTAGAGGGGGGCTCACAGATACGCAGTATTTT. Translated, it gives CSARGGLTDTQYF. The rearrangement links TRBV20-1 to TRBJ2-3; D possibly corresponds to TRBD1 (6 bases). CDR1 is DFQATT and CDR2 is SNEGSKA in the germline V gene (reference sequence). The CDR3 has 13 residues. The germline V and J ends were trimmed by 1 base and 2 bases, with 7 bases remaining between them.